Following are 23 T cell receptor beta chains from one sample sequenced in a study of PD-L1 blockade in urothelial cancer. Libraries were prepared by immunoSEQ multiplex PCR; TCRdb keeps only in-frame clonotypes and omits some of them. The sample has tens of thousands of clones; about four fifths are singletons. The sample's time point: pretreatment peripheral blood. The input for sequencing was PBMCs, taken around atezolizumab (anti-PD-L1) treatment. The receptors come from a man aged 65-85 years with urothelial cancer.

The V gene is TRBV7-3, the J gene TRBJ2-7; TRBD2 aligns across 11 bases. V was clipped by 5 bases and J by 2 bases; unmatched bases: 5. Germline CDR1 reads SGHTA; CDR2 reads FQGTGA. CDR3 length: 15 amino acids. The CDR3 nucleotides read TGTGCCAGCAGCATTACTAGCGGGGGAGCCTACGAGCAGTACTTC. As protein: CASSITSGGAYEQYF.

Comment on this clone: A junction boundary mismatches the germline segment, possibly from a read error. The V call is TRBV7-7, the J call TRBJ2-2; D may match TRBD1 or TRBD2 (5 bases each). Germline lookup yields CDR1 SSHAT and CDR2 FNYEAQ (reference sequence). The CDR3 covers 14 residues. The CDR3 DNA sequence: TGTGCTAGCAGCTTAGCGCCAGGGTCCGGGGAGCTGTTTTTT. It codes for CASSLAPGSGELFF.

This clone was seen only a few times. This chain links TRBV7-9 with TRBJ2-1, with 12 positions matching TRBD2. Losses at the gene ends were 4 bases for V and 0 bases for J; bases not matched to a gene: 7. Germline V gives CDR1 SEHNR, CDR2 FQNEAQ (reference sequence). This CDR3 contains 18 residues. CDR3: CASSSTSGGLVSYNEQFF. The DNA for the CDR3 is TGTGCCAGCAGCTCGACTAGCGGGGGCTTGGTCTCCTACAATGAGCAGTTCTTC.

CDR3 region: CSARSDNEQFF. The DNA of the CDR3 is TGCAGTGCTCGCAGTGACAATGAGCAGTTCTTC. The gene calls are TRBV20-1 and TRBJ2-1; D uncertain. From germline, CDR1 is DFQATT and CDR2 SNEGSKA (reference sequence). Trimming shortened V by 5 bases and J by 5 bases, and 7 bases separated the two germline ends. The length of the CDR3 is 11 residues.

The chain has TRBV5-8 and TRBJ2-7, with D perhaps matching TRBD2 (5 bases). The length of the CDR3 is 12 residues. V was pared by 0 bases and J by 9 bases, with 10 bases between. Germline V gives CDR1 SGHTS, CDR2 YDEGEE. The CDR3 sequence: CASSLVRGGQYF. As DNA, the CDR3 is TGTGCCAGCAGCTTGGTACGGGGTGGGCAGTACTTC. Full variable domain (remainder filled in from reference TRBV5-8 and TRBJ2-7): EAGVTQSPTHLIKTRGQQATLRCSPISGHTSVYWYQQALGLGLQFLLWYDEGEERNRGNFPPRFSGRQFPNYSSELNVNALELEDSALYLCASSLVRGGQYFGPGTRLTVT.

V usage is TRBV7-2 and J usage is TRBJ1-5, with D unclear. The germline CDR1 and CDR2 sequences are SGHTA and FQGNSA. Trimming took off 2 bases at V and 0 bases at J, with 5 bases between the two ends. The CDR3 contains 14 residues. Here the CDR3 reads CASSLSHSNQPQHF. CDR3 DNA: TGTGCCAGCAGCTTAAGCCATAGCAATCAGCCCCAGCATTTT.

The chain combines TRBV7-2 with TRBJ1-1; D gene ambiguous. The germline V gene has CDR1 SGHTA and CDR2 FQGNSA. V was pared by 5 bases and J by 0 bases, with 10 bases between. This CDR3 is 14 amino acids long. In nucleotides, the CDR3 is TGTGCCAGCAGCACCTACGGTATGAACACTGAAGCTTTCTTT. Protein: CASSTYGMNTEAFF.

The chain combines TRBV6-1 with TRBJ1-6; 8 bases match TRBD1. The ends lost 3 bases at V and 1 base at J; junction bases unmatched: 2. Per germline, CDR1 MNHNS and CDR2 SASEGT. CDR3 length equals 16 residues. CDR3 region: CASSETGASYNSPLHF. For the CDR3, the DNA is TGTGCCAGCAGTGAGACAGGGGCTTCCTATAATTCACCCCTCCACTTT.

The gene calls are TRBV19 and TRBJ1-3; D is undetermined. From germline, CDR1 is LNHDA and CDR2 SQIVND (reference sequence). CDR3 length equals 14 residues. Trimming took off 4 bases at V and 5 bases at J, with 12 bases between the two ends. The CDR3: CASSKKQKRNTIYF. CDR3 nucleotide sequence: TGTGCCAGTAGTAAAAAGCAAAAGCGAAACACCATATATTTT.

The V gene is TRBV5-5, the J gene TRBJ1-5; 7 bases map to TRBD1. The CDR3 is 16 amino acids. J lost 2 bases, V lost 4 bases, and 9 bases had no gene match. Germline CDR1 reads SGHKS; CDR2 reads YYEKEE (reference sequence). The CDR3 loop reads CASSATGVTGNQPQHF. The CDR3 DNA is TGTGCCAGCAGCGCTACAGGGGTAACGGGCAATCAGCCCCAGCATTTT.

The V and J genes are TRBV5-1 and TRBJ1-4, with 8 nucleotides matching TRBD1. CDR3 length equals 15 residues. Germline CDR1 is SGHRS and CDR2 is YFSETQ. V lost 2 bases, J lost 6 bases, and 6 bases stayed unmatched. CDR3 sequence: CASSFQGAGDEKLFF. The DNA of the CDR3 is TGCGCCAGCAGCTTTCAGGGGGCCGGGGATGAAAAACTGTTTTTT.

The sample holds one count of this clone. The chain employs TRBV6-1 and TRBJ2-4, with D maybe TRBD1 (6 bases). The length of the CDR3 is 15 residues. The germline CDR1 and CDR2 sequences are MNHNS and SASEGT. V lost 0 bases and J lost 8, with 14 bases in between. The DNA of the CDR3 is TGTGCCAGCAGTGAAGCGGGAAGGGGGAAGGACATTCAGTACTTC. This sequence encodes CASSEAGRGKDIQYF.

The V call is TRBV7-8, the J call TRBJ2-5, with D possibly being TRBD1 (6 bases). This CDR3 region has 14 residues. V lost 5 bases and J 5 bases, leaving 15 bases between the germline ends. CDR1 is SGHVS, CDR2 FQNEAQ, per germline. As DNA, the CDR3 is TGTGCCAGCAGCCTTACAGGGTCCTCGGAGACCCAGTACTTC. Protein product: CASSLTGSSETQYF.

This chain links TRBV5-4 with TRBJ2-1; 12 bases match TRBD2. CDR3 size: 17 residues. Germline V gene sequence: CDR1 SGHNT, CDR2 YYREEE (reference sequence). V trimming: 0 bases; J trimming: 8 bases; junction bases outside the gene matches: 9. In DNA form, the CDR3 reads TGTGCCAGCAGCTTGGAGCTAGCGGGAGGGCCCCAGGATGAGCAGTTCTTC. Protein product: CASSLELAGGPQDEQFF.

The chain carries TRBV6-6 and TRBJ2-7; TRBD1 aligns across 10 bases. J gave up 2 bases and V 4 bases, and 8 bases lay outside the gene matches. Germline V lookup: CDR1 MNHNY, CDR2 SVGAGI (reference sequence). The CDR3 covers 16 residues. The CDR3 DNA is TGTGCCAGCAGTTTACCGGGACAGGGGCGTACCTACGAGCAGTACTTC. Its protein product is CASSLPGQGRTYEQYF.

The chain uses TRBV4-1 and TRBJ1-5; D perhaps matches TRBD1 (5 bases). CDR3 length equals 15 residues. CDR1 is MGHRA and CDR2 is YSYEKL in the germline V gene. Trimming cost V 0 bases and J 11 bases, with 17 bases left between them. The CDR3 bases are TGCGCCAGCAGCCAAGAGGGAGGGGAGGACTCGGCCCAGCATTTT. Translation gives CASSQEGGEDSAQHF.

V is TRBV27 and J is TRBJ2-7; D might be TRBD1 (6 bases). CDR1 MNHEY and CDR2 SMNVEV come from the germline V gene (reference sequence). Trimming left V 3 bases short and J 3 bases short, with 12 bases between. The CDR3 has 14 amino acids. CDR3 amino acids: CASSLGAGDYEQYF. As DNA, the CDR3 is TGTGCCAGCAGTTTGGGGGCAGGGGACTACGAGCAGTACTTC.

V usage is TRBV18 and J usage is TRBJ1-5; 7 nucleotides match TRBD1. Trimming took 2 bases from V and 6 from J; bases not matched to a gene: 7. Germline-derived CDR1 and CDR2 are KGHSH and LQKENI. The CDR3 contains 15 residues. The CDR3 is CASSPSGGLGQPQHF. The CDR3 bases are TGTGCCAGCTCACCATCAGGGGGTCTAGGTCAGCCCCAGCATTTT.

This chain's CDR3 is CASSELERGPKAFF. The DNA for the CDR3 is TGTGCCAGTAGTGAATTGGAAAGGGGTCCTAAAGCTTTCTTT. The J gene is TRBJ1-1, the V gene TRBV19, with D possibly matching TRBD1 (5 bases). The CDR3 length is 14 residues. V was cut by 5 bases and J by 9 bases, with 19 bases left in between. Germline loops: CDR1 LNHDA, CDR2 SQIVND (reference sequence).

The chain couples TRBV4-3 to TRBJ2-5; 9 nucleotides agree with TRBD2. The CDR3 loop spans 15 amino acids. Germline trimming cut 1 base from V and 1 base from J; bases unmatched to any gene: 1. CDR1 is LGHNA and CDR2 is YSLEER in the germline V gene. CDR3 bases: TGCGCCAGCAGCCAAGCGGGACTAGCCCAAGAGACCCAGTACTTC. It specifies CASSQAGLAQETQYF.

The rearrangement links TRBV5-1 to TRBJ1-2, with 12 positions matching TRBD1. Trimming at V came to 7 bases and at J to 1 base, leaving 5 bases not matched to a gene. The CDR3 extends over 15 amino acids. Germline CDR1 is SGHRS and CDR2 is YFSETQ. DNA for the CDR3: TGCGCCAGCGCGAGGGACAGGGGGCGTAACTATGGCTACACCTTC. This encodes CASARDRGRNYGYTF.

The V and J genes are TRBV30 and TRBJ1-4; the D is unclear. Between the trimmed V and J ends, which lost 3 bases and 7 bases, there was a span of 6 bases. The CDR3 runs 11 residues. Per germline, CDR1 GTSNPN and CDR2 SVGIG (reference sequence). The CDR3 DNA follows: TGTGCCTGGAGCCTCAGTGAAAAACTGTTTTTT. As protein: CAWSLSEKLFF.

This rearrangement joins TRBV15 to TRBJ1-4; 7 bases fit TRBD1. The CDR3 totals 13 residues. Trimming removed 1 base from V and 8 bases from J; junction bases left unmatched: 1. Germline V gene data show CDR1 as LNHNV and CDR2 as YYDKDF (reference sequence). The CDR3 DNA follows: TGTGCCACCAGCAGAGGACAGGGCGAAAAACTGTTTTTT. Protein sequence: CATSRGQGEKLFF.